The 30 T cell receptor beta chains in this list originate from one sample, sequenced in a study of beta chain features in type 1 diabetes (dated 2018 in TCRdb). Library preparation used the immunoSEQ multiplex PCR assay. All of the isolated RNA was reverse transcribed with the High Capacity cDNA Reverse Transcription Kit, so expressed TCRB transcripts were sequenced. The table comes from immuneACCESS by way of TCRdb, which keeps in-frame sequences with V and J called. Part of the clones is missing from these tables; in studies checked, under half for an unresolved V gene and the rest for unknown reasons. The sample table lists around 400,000 clones, roughly 15% of them with a count of one. The ten largest make up 0.019% of the sample. Sequencing was performed on naive CD4+ T cells from blood. The cell subset or site label on this specimen signifies: true naive CD4+ T cells. The receptors derive from a woman younger than 35 in good health.

The gene calls are TRBV28 and TRBJ2-7; D is undetermined. The CDR3 has 16 residues. Looked up from germline, CDR1 is MDHEN and CDR2 is SYDVKM. The V and J ends lost 8 bases and 5 bases respectively, with 25 bases between them. The CDR3 loop is CASLAPSLRLVDEQYF. For the CDR3, the DNA is TGTGCCAGCCTTGCCCCTTCACTAAGGTTGGTCGACGAGCAGTACTTC.

This clone has a handful of counts. This sequence joins TRBV11-1 and TRBJ2-1; 9 nucleotides match TRBD2. Germline V gene sequence: CDR1 SGHAT, CDR2 FQDESV (reference sequence). Unmatched junction bases numbered 12, after V lost 5 bases and J lost 7 bases. This CDR3 has 16 amino acids. The CDR3 reads CASSPVAGEVGNEQFF. The CDR3 DNA reads as TGTGCCAGCAGCCCCGTAGCGGGAGAGGTCGGTAATGAGCAGTTCTTC.

The rearrangement uses TRBV29-1 and TRBJ2-5; unclear D gene. The CDR3 contains 11 residues. CDR1 is SQVTM and CDR2 is ANQGSEA in the germline V gene. Between the trimmed V and J ends, which lost 6 bases and 2 bases, there was a span of 7 bases. The CDR3 protein is CSVKLQETQYF. The CDR3, as DNA: TGCAGCGTAAAGCTACAAGAGACCCAGTACTTC. Combining the CDR3 with reference TRBV29-1 and TRBJ2-5 gives the whole variable domain SAVISQKPSRDICQRGTSLTIQCQVDSQVTMMFWYRQQPGQSLTLIATANQGSEATYESGFVIDKFPISRPNLTFSTLTVSNMSPEDSSIYLCSVKLQETQYFGPGTRLLVL.

The gene calls are TRBV7-2 and TRBJ2-7, with D unresolved. Trimming cost V 5 bases and J 3 bases, with 11 bases left between them. CDR3 length: 13 amino acids. Germline CDR1 is SGHTA and CDR2 is FQGNSA. Here the CDR3 reads CASSPTNYYEQYF. The CDR3 coding sequence is TGTGCCAGCAGCCCCACGAACTACTACGAGCAGTACTTC.

This clone was seen only a few times. The chain carries TRBV19 and TRBJ2-1, with 8 bases aligning to TRBD2. Germline lookup yields CDR1 LNHDA and CDR2 SQIVND (reference sequence). V trimming: 7 bases; J trimming: 3 bases; junction bases outside the gene matches: 5. This CDR3 comprises 14 residues. CDR3 nucleotides: TGTGCCAGTATGCGAGCGGGAGTCTACAATGAGCAGTTCTTC. It specifies CASMRAGVYNEQFF.

The V and J genes are TRBV28 and TRBJ2-1; 8 positions agree with TRBD2. The CDR3 sequence is 16 residues long. Germline V gene data show CDR1 as MDHEN and CDR2 as SYDVKM. The J segment lost 4 bases and the V segment lost 3 bases, leaving 8 bases of the junction unmatched. CDR3 DNA sequence: TGTGCCAGCAGTTTTTATATGGCGGGAGGTTACAATGAGCAGTTCTTC. Its translation is CASSFYMAGGYNEQFF. Complete variable domain (other parts from reference TRBV28 and TRBJ2-1): DVKVTQSSRYLVKRTGEKVFLECVQDMDHENMFWYRQDPGLGLRLIYFSYDVKMKEKGDIPEGYSVSREKKERFSLILESASTNQTSMYLCASSFYMAGGYNEQFFGPGTRLTVL.

The chain has TRBV7-3 and TRBJ2-1; D call uncertain. The CDR3 loop spans 13 amino acids. V was cut by 1 base and J by 6 bases, with 7 bases left in between. The germline V gene encodes CDR1 SGHTA and CDR2 FQGTGA. As DNA, the CDR3 is TGTGCCAGCAGCTTAAGTCTCGGCAATGAGCAGTTCTTC. As protein: CASSLSLGNEQFF. The full variable domain, with the rest looked up from reference TRBV7-3 and TRBJ2-1, is GAGVSQTPSNKVTEKGKYVELRCDPISGHTALYWYRQSLGQGPEFLIYFQGTGAADDSGLPNDRFFAVRPEGSVSTLKIQRTERGDSAVYLCASSLSLGNEQFFGPGTRLTVL.

This clone occurred a few times. The chain uses TRBV5-1 and TRBJ2-7, with 10 bases identical to TRBD2. J gave up 3 bases and V 1 base, and 7 bases lay outside the gene matches. Germline V gives CDR1 SGHRS, CDR2 YFSETQ. CDR3 length equals 16 residues. CDR3: CASSLRAGGLRYEQYF. CDR3 sequence (DNA): TGCGCCAGCAGCTTGAGAGCGGGAGGGCTTCGCTACGAGCAGTACTTC. The full variable domain, in which reference TRBV5-1 and TRBJ2-7 provide the parts outside the CDR3, is KAGVTQTPRYLIKTRGQQVTLSCSPISGHRSVSWYQQTPGQGLQFLFEYFSETQRNKGNFPGRFSGRQFSNSRSEMNVSTLELGDSALYLCASSLRAGGLRYEQYFGPGTRLTVT.

This clone was detected a few times. The V gene is TRBV7-9, the J gene TRBJ2-3; D gene uncertain. Germline V lookup: CDR1 SEHNR, CDR2 FQNEAQ (reference sequence). Trimming removed 2 bases at V and 2 bases at J, with 11 bases between. The CDR3 is 15 amino acids. CDR3 protein: CASSLSNSFTDTQYF. The CDR3 DNA follows: TGTGCCAGCAGCTTATCCAACAGCTTCACAGATACGCAGTATTTT.

The chain employs TRBV19 and TRBJ1-2, with D possibly matching TRBD1 (6 bases). V was cut by 10 bases and J by 4 bases, with 19 bases left in between. This CDR3 region has 14 residues. Looked up from germline, CDR1 is LNHDA and CDR2 is SQIVND (reference sequence). CDR3 residues: CATQTVGQSYGYTF. Written as DNA, the CDR3 is TGTGCCACCCAAACCGTCGGACAGAGCTATGGCTACACCTTC.

This clone has more than one count but fewer than ten. J is TRBJ1-2 and V is TRBV6-5, with D uncertain. V was clipped by 0 bases and J by 5 bases, with 13 bases between them. The CDR3 runs 15 residues. Germline V gene lookup returns CDR1 MNHEY and CDR2 SVGAGI. The CDR3 DNA reads TGTGCCAGCAGTTACTCGATGCGCTCTCCATATGGCTACACCTTC. Amino acids: CASSYSMRSPYGYTF.

This clone showed up just a few times. This sequence joins TRBV2 and TRBJ1-5; 7 bases fit TRBD1. Germline CDR1 is SNHLY and CDR2 is FYNNEI. CDR3 length equals 14 residues. The V gene end was trimmed by 7 bases and the J gene end by 5 bases; junction bases not matched to a gene: 8. CDR3: CASKLQGQHQPQHF. The CDR3, as DNA: TGTGCCAGCAAGTTACAGGGACAGCATCAGCCCCAGCATTTT.

In this sample, this clone turned up a few times. The chain uses TRBV14 and TRBJ2-1, with D hard to call. The CDR3 sequence is 13 residues long. Looked up from germline, CDR1 is SGHDN and CDR2 is FVKESK. With 5 bases removed from V and 1 base from J, the gap between germline ends came to 6 bases. In nucleotides, the CDR3 is TGTGCCAGCAGCGGGCAATCCTACAATGAGCAGTTCTTC. This translates into CASSGQSYNEQFF. Complete variable domain (other parts from reference TRBV14 and TRBJ2-1): EAGVTQFPSHSVIEKGQTVTLRCDPISGHDNLYWYRRVMGKEIKFLLHFVKESKQDESGMPNNRFLAERTGGTYSTLKVQPAELEDSGVYFCASSGQSYNEQFFGPGTRLTVL.

This clone appeared a few times. The rearrangement uses TRBV14 and TRBJ2-1; 9 positions agree with TRBD2. This CDR3 region has 17 residues. In germline, CDR1 is SGHDN, CDR2 FVKESK. V lost 1 base, J lost 6 bases, and 10 bases stayed unmatched. The CDR3 loop reads CASSQGVGGRALNEQFF. CDR3 bases: TGTGCCAGCAGCCAAGGGGTTGGCGGGAGGGCCCTCAATGAGCAGTTCTTC.

CDR3 sequence (DNA): TGTGCCAGCAGCTTAGGCGGCGAGGGAGGCTACACCTTC. Translating it yields CASSLGGEGGYTF. The chain recombines TRBV7-3 with TRBJ1-2; D unclear. Trimming took off 2 bases at V and 8 bases at J, with 12 bases between the two ends. Germline V gene lookup returns CDR1 SGHTA and CDR2 FQGTGA. This CDR3 is 13 amino acids long.

The chain links TRBV27 to TRBJ2-1, with TRBD1 identical over 10 bases. V dropped 5 bases and J dropped 6; count of bases not matched to a gene: 22. Germline V CDR1 and CDR2: MNHEY, SMNVEV (reference sequence). The length of the CDR3 is 20 residues. CDR3 loop: CASSPYMLMSSGDRGNEQFF. Here the CDR3 DNA reads TGTGCCAGCAGTCCTTATATGCTCATGTCTTCGGGGGACAGGGGCAATGAGCAGTTCTTC.

This clone was seen more than once but under ten times. The V gene is TRBV9, the J gene TRBJ1-1, with 7 bases aligning to TRBD1. The J segment lost 10 bases and the V segment lost 4 bases, leaving 10 bases of the junction unmatched. This CDR3 comprises 13 residues. Per the germline V gene, CDR1 is SGDLS and CDR2 is YYNGEE. The CDR3, as DNA: TGTGCCAGCAGCCCTACTGGGCAGGGGGTAGCTTTCTTT. It translates to CASSPTGQGVAFF. The full variable domain, with the rest looked up from reference TRBV9 and TRBJ1-1, is DSGVTQTPKHLITATGQRVTLRCSPRSGDLSVYWYQQSLDQGLQFLIQYYNGEERAKGNILERFSAQQFPDLHSELNLSSLELGDSALYFCASSPTGQGVAFFGQGTRLTVV.

The CDR3 spells CASSVIQPQHF. The CDR3 DNA reads as TGTGCCAGCAGTGTTATTCAGCCCCAGCATTTT. The V call is TRBV27, the J call TRBJ1-5, with D unclear. Per the germline V gene, CDR1 is MNHEY and CDR2 is SMNVEV (reference sequence). The CDR3 is 11 residues long. Trimming stripped 5 bases from V and 6 bases from J, with 5 bases between.

The table lists this clone with a few counts. V and J are TRBV30 and TRBJ2-1; 12 bases agree with TRBD2. Germline V gene data show CDR1 as GTSNPN and CDR2 as SVGIG (reference sequence). CDR3 size: 17 residues. Trimming cost V 8 bases and J 0 bases; bases outside gene matches: 11. CDR3 nucleotides: TGTGCCCTCGAGACTAGCGGGAGCATGAGCTCCTACAATGAGCAGTTCTTC. Translated: CALETSGSMSSYNEQFF.

The chain is built from TRBV18 and TRBJ1-5; D gene ambiguous. The CDR3 has 14 residues. V lost 3 bases and J 7 bases, leaving 13 bases between the germline ends. Germline CDR1 is KGHSH and CDR2 is LQKENI. The CDR3: CASSPSPSRQPQHF. The CDR3 DNA sequence: TGTGCCAGCTCACCTTCGCCCTCGAGACAGCCCCAGCATTTT.

This chain joins TRBV14 and TRBJ2-1, with 9 bases aligning to TRBD2. V shed 2 bases and J 5 bases; nucleotides not matched to a gene: 4. The CDR3 has 15 residues. Germline CDR1 and CDR2: SGHDN and FVKESK. This CDR3 is CASSQRLAAHNEQFF. CDR3 in DNA: TGTGCCAGCAGCCAAAGACTAGCGGCTCACAATGAGCAGTTCTTC.

The rearrangement links TRBV28 to TRBJ2-7; D unclear. Germline loops: CDR1 MDHEN, CDR2 SYDVKM. This CDR3 region has 14 residues. The V end lost 6 bases, the J end lost 4 bases, and 16 bases lay between the germline ends. This CDR3 reads CASSPPELRYEQYF. DNA of the CDR3: TGTGCCAGCAGCCCCCCGGAACTACGTTACGAGCAGTACTTC.

The sample holds a few counts of this clone. J is TRBJ2-5 and V is TRBV29-1, with a tentative D call TRBD2 (5 bases). Germline V lookup: CDR1 SQVTM, CDR2 ANQGSEA. The CDR3 runs to 13 residues. The V and J ends lost 2 bases and 5 bases respectively, with 12 bases between them. The CDR3 loop reads CSVEFEGWETQYF. In DNA form, the CDR3 reads TGCAGCGTTGAATTCGAGGGATGGGAGACCCAGTACTTC.

This clone has more than one count but fewer than ten. The chain's CDR3 is CASSGRRGEQYF. CDR3 in DNA: TGTGCCAGCAGTGGTCGTAGGGGCGAGCAGTACTTC. The rearrangement joins TRBV2 to TRBJ2-7, with a tentative D call TRBD1 (5 bases). Germline V gene data show CDR1 as SNHLY and CDR2 as FYNNEI. The germline V and J ends were trimmed by 4 bases and 6 bases, with 10 bases remaining between them. The CDR3 has 12 amino acids.

The rearrangement joins TRBV9 to TRBJ2-7, with D possibly being TRBD1 (5 bases). Germline assignment: CDR1 SGDLS and CDR2 YYNGEE. This CDR3 contains 15 residues. V lost 0 bases and J 6 bases, leaving 16 bases between the germline ends. The CDR3 DNA reads TGTGCCAGCAGCGTAGCGGACATGTGGTTGGGCGAGCAGTACTTC. It is translated as CASSVADMWLGEQYF.

The V and J genes are TRBV28 and TRBJ2-7, with 14 positions matching TRBD2. Germline values: CDR1 MDHEN, CDR2 SYDVKM. The CDR3 has 19 residues. V was pared by 4 bases and J by 5 bases, with 16 bases of the junction left unmatched. As DNA, the CDR3 is TGTGCCAGCAGTTCTCAACCCGGACTAGCGGGAGGACGAGGCCACGAGCAGTACTTC. Its translation: CASSSQPGLAGGRGHEQYF.

This clone was counted a few times. This chain links TRBV18 with TRBJ2-3, with TRBD2 identical over 11 bases. The trim removed 2 bases at V and 2 bases at J, leaving 3 bases unmatched. CDR1 and CDR2 from the germline V gene are KGHSH and LQKENI. The CDR3 length is 16 residues. The CDR3 DNA reads as TGTGCCAGCTCACCAGGGACTAGCGGACTCACAGATACGCAGTATTTT. Translating gives CASSPGTSGLTDTQYF.

The chain links TRBV29-1 to TRBJ2-1, with D maybe TRBD1 (6 bases). The germline V gene encodes CDR1 SQVTM and CDR2 ANQGSEA. The CDR3 runs to 11 residues. V was cut by 4 bases and J by 7 bases, with 8 bases left in between. Here the CDR3 reads CSVGDTNEQFF. Here the CDR3 DNA reads TGCAGCGTTGGGGACACAAATGAGCAGTTCTTC.

V is TRBV19 and J is TRBJ1-5; TRBD1 agrees at 7 bases. CDR3 length: 12 amino acids. Germline CDR1 reads LNHDA; CDR2 reads SQIVND (reference sequence). V was pared by 5 bases and J by 10 bases, with 5 bases of the junction left unmatched. The CDR3, as DNA: TGTGCCAGTAGTCCGAGGACAGGTCCCCAGCATTTT. It codes for CASSPRTGPQHF.

This clone turned up a few times. The chain employs TRBV11-2 and TRBJ2-1, with unresolved D. The CDR3 contains 14 residues. Germline CDR1 is SGHAT and CDR2 is FQNNGV. The germline V and J ends were trimmed by 0 bases and 7 bases, with 10 bases remaining between them. The CDR3 reads CASSLDTSGNEQFF. The CDR3 DNA is TGTGCCAGCAGCTTAGATACTTCCGGGAATGAGCAGTTCTTC.